The 18 T cell receptor beta chains given below trace back to one sample, sequenced in a study of T cell responses to AZD1222 COVID-19 vaccine. Sequencing was performed with immunoSEQ multiplex PCR; in TCRdb, only in-frame clones are kept and a portion is missing. Among tens of thousands of clones listed, about 88% were seen once. The material sequenced was peripheral blood, taken on day 0 of AZD1222 vaccination. The origin of the receptors is an adult in good health.

This clone has just a few counts. The chain carries TRBV10-2 and TRBJ2-1; no reliable D call. CDR3 length: 14 amino acids. Trimming took off 4 bases at V and 1 base at J, with 8 bases between the two ends. Germline V gene sequence: CDR1 WSHSY, CDR2 SAAADI. The CDR3: CASSVAESYNEQFF. Here the CDR3 DNA reads TGCGCCAGCAGTGTTGCGGAATCCTACAATGAGCAGTTCTTC.

The chain carries TRBV7-9 and TRBJ2-1; D may be TRBD1 (6 bases). V gave up 4 bases and J gave up 6 bases, with 22 bases separating them. The germline V gene encodes CDR1 SEHNR and CDR2 FQNEAQ (reference sequence). The CDR3 has 17 amino acids. CDR3 coding DNA: TGTGCCAGCAGCTCTAGGGGTTTCGGACAGCTCTCCAATGAGCAGTTCTTC. This gives the protein CASSSRGFGQLSNEQFF.

This chain connects TRBV7-9 to TRBJ1-2, with D unresolved. Germline CDR1 is SEHNR and CDR2 is FQNEAQ (reference sequence). This CDR3 is 13 amino acids long. Deletions cut 2 bases from V and 6 bases from J, with 10 bases between. CDR3 loop: CASSLIGGNGYTF. CDR3 nucleotide sequence: TGTGCCAGCAGCTTAATTGGAGGCAATGGCTACACCTTC.

The V gene is TRBV5-1, the J gene TRBJ2-1; 8 bases fit TRBD1. The CDR3 is 15 amino acids. J gave up 5 bases and V 3 bases, and 7 bases lay outside the gene matches. CDR1 and CDR2 from the germline V gene are SGHRS and YFSETQ. This CDR3 is CASSSPGQVDNEQFF. CDR3 in DNA: TGCGCCAGCAGCTCCCCGGGACAGGTCGACAATGAGCAGTTCTTC. Combining the CDR3 with reference TRBV5-1 and TRBJ2-1 gives the whole variable domain KAGVTQTPRYLIKTRGQQVTLSCSPISGHRSVSWYQQTPGQGLQFLFEYFSETQRNKGNFPGRFSGRQFSNSRSEMNVSTLELGDSALYLCASSSPGQVDNEQFFGPGTRLTVL.

CDR3 sequence reads: CASSSTGTHEQFF. DNA of the CDR3: TGTGCCAGCAGCTCCACAGGGACCCATGAGCAGTTCTTC. The chain carries TRBV12-3 or TRBV12-4 and TRBJ2-1, with a tentative D call TRBD1 (6 bases). This CDR3 is built from 13 residues. V gave up 6 bases and J gave up 8 bases, with 14 bases separating them.

The rearrangement uses TRBV2 and TRBJ2-5, with 7 bases fitting TRBD2. J gave up 0 bases and V 2 bases, and 3 bases lay outside the gene matches. This CDR3 spans 15 amino acids. Per the germline V gene, CDR1 is SNHLY and CDR2 is FYNNEI. CDR3 sequence reads: CASSELRGYQETQYF. CDR3 in DNA: TGTGCCAGCAGTGAATTGCGGGGGTACCAAGAGACCCAGTACTTC.

V and J are TRBV12-1 and TRBJ2-7; the D segment call TRBD1 is taken from the table without a DNA check. TRBV12-1 has pseudogene status. The CDR3 is 15 residues long. The CDR3 reads CASSYPGQETYEQYF. The CDR3, as DNA: TGTGCCAGCAGCTACCCGGGACAGGAGACGTACGAGCAGTACTTC.

The chain links TRBV12-3 or TRBV12-4 to TRBJ1-5; the D gene is possibly TRBD1 (6 bases). V lost 6 bases, J lost 6 bases, and 12 bases lay in between. CDR3 length: 13 residues. The CDR3 bases are TGTGCCAGCAGGGGAACAGGGAGTCAGCCCCAGCATTTT. This translates into CASRGTGSQPQHF.

This chain joins TRBV7-6 and TRBJ1-3; D is perhaps TRBD1 (6 bases). Germline CDR1 is SGHVS and CDR2 is FNYEAQ. V lost 5 bases, J lost 8 bases, and 19 bases lay in between. The CDR3 covers 15 residues. CDR3 nucleotides: TGTGCCAGCAGCCTCCGGGGGCGGCCGGTGGACACCATATATTTT. This gives the protein CASSLRGRPVDTIYF.

In this sample, this clone turned up once. This chain uses TRBV2 with TRBJ1-1; D gene unclear. The CDR3 sequence is 13 residues long. Trimming took 6 bases from V and 1 from J, leaving 9 bases between them. Per the germline V gene, CDR1 is SNHLY and CDR2 is FYNNEI. The CDR3 nucleotides read TGTGCCAGCAGAGGATACGGGAACACTGAAGCTTTCTTT. Its protein is CASRGYGNTEAFF.

The chain combines TRBV25-1 with TRBJ1-4; a possible D gene is TRBD1 (6 bases). The CDR3 spans 13 residues. V was pared by 4 bases and J by 8 bases, with 11 bases between. Per germline, CDR1 MGHDK and CDR2 SYGVNS. CDR3 coding DNA: TGTGCCAGCAGTGTAGCTCAGGGGGAAAAACTGTTTTTT. Amino acids: CASSVAQGEKLFF. The full variable domain, in which reference TRBV25-1 and TRBJ1-4 provide the parts outside the CDR3, is EADIYQTPRYLVIGTGKKITLECSQTMGHDKMYWYQQDPGMELHLIHYSYGVNSTEKGDLSSESTVSRIRTEHFPLTLESARPSHTSQYLCASSVAQGEKLFFGSGTQLSVL.

The gene calls are TRBV4-1 and TRBJ2-2; D might be TRBD1 (6 bases). Trimming took off 5 bases at V and 2 bases at J, with 27 bases between the two ends. This CDR3 contains 20 residues. Germline CDR1 and CDR2: MGHRA and YSYEKL. DNA of the CDR3: TGCGCCAGCAGCTGGTTCTCCTCCGTGGGACCGGGACAAAACACCGGGGAGCTGTTTTTT. It yields the protein CASSWFSSVGPGQNTGELFF.

The CDR3 sequence: CASSQVGNIQYF. The CDR3 region has the DNA TGCGCCAGCAGCCAAGTCGGAAACATTCAGTACTTC. The chain joins TRBV4-1 to TRBJ2-4, with D unclear. This CDR3 contains 12 residues. Germline assignment: CDR1 MGHRA and CDR2 YSYEKL. Trimming left V 1 base short and J 6 bases short, with 4 bases between.

The chain recombines TRBV2 with TRBJ1-6, with TRBD1 as a possible D gene (5 bases). Germline loops: CDR1 SNHLY, CDR2 FYNNEI. V lost 7 bases, J lost 0 bases, and 16 bases lay in between. The CDR3 runs to 17 residues. CDR3 residues: CASIAGTASSYNSPLHF. CDR3 DNA: TGTGCCAGCATTGCTGGGACCGCTAGCTCCTATAATTCACCCCTCCACTTT.

This clone has more than one count but fewer than ten. The chain is built from TRBV7-9 and TRBJ1-5, with D unresolved. The length of the CDR3 is 14 residues. The ends were cut back, 4 bases at V and 5 bases at J, with 12 bases in the middle. Germline CDR1 SEHNR, CDR2 FQNEAQ (reference sequence). The CDR3 region is CASSWGGSDQPQHF. The CDR3 nucleotides read TGTGCCAGCAGCTGGGGAGGGTCCGATCAGCCCCAGCATTTT.

V usage is TRBV19 and J usage is TRBJ1-2, with D maybe TRBD1 (5 bases). Between the trimmed V and J ends, which lost 7 bases and 2 bases, there was a span of 11 bases. Germline CDR1 is LNHDA and CDR2 is SQIVND (reference sequence). The CDR3 loop spans 13 amino acids. CDR3 DNA sequence: TGTGCCAGTACCAGGGCCGGGAACTATGGCTACACCTTC. It codes for CASTRAGNYGYTF.

V usage is TRBV28 and J usage is TRBJ2-6, with D maybe TRBD1 (6 bases). Germline V gives CDR1 MDHEN, CDR2 SYDVKM. Trimming shortened V by 10 bases and J by 2 bases, and 15 bases separated the two germline ends. The CDR3 has 15 residues. DNA for the CDR3: TGTGCCACCCAGAACAGGGTCACTGGGGCCAACGTCCTGACTTTC. Translation gives CATQNRVTGANVLTF.

This clone has only one observation. V is TRBV7-9 and J is TRBJ2-3; 7 bases match TRBD2. The CDR3 runs to 17 residues. Looked up from germline, CDR1 is SEHNR and CDR2 is FQNEAQ (reference sequence). The V segment lost 1 base and the J segment 7 bases; nucleotides outside the gene matches: 14. CDR3 region: CASSLDRGRAQSNTQYF. CDR3 DNA: TGTGCCAGCAGCTTAGATCGAGGGAGGGCTCAGTCAAATACGCAGTATTTT.